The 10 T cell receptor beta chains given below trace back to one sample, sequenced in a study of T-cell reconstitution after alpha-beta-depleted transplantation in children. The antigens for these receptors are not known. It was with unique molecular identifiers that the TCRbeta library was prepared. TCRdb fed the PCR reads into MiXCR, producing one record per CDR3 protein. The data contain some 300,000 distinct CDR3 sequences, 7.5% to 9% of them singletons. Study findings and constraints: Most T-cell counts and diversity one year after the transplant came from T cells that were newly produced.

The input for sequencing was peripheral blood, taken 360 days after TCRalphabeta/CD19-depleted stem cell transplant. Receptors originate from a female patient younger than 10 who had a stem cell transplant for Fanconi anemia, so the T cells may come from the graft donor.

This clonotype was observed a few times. CDR3: CASSYRGNSPLHF. The DNA of the CDR3 is TGCGCCAGCAGTTACAGGGGTAATTCACCCCTCCACTTT. This chain links TRBV5-1 with TRBJ1-6; 7 bases agree with TRBD1. V lost 5 bases, J lost 6 bases, and 2 bases stayed unmatched. This CDR3 region has 13 residues. Germline lookup yields CDR1 SGHRS and CDR2 YFSETQ. The entire variable domain, with the rest obtained from reference TRBV5-1 and TRBJ1-6, is as follows: KAGVTQTPRYLIKTRGQQVTLSCSPISGHRSVSWYQQTPGQGLQFLFEYFSETQRNKGNFPGRFSGRQFSNSRSEMNVSTLELGDSALYLCASSYRGNSPLHFGNGTRLTVT.

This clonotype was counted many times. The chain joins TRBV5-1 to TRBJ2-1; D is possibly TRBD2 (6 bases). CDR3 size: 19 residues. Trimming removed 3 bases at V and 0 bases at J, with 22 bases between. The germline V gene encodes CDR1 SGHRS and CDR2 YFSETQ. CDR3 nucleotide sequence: TGCGCCAGCAGCTCCCCCACCTCATACCGGGACTTCTCCTACAATGAGCAGTTCTTC. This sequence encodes CASSSPTSYRDFSYNEQFF.

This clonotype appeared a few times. CDR3 in DNA: TGTGCCAGCAGCCCGTCCCCGGGACAGCACTACGAGCAGTACTTC. This gives the protein CASSPSPGQHYEQYF. The chain links TRBV7-2 to TRBJ2-7; 7 bases are shared with TRBD1. The germline V gene encodes CDR1 SGHTA and CDR2 FQGNSA. Losses at the gene ends were 5 bases for V and 3 bases for J; bases not matched to a gene: 10. The CDR3 totals 15 residues.

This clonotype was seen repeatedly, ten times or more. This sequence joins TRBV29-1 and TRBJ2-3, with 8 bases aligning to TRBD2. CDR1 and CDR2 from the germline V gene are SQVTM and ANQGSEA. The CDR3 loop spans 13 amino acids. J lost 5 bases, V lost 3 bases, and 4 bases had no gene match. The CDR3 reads CSVDRGGVDTQYF. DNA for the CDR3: TGCAGCGTTGATCGGGGGGGCGTAGATACGCAGTATTTT.

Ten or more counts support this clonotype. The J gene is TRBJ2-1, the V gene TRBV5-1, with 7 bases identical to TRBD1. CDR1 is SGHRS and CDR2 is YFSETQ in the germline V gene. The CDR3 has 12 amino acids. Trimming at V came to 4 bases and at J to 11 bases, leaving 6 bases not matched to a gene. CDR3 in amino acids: CASSTDRAKQFF. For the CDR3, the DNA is TGCGCCAGCAGCACAGACAGGGCCAAGCAGTTCTTC.

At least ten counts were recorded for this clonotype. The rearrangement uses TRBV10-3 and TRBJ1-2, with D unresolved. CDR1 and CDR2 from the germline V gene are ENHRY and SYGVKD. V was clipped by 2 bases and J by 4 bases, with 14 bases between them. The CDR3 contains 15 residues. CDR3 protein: CAISEGQDLPYGYTF. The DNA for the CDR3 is TGTGCCATCAGTGAGGGGCAGGACCTCCCCTATGGCTACACCTTC.

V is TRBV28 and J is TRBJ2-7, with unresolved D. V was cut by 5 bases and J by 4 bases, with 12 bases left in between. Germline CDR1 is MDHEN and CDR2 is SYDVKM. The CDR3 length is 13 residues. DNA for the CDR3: TGTGCCAGCAGTGGACGGATATATTACGAGCAGTACTTC. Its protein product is CASSGRIYYEQYF.

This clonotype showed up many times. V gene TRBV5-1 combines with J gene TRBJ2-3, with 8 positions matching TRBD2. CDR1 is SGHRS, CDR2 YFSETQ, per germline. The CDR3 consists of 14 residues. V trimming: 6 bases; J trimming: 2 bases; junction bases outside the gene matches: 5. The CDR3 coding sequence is TGCGCCAGCAACCCGGGGGGGGACACAGATACGCAGTATTTT. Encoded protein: CASNPGGDTDTQYF.

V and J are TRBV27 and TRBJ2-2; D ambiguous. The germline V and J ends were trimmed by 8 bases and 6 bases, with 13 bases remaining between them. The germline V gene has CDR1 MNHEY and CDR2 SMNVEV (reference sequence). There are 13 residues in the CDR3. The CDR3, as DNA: TGTGCCAGCCGGCCGATGCTCGCCGGGGAGCTGTTTTTT. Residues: CASRPMLAGELFF.

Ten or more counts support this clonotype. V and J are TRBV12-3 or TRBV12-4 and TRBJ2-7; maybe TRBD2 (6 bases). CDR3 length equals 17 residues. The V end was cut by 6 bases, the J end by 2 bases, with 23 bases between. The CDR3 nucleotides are TGTGCCAGCAGCCCCCTAATTCTAGGGACTCGCACCTACGAGCAGTACTTC. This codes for CASSPLILGTRTYEQYF.